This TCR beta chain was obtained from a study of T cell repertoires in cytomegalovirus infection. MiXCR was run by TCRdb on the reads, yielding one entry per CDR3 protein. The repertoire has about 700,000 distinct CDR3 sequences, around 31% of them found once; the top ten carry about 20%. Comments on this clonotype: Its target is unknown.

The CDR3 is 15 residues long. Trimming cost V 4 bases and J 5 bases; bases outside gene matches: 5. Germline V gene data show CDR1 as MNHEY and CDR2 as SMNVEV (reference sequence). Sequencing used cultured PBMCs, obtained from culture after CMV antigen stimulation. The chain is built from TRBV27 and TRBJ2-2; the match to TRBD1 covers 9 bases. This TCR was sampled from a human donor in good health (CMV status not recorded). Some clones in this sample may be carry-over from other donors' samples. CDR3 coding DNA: TGTGCCAGCAGTTCTCGGGACAGGGCAACCGGGGAGCTGTTTTTT. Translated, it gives CASSSRDRATGELFF.